The 25 T cell receptor beta chains in this list originate from one sample, sequenced in a study of early T cells in non-severe SARS-CoV-2 infection. TCRdb processed the 5' RACE reads anew with MiXCR; each CDR3 protein has one entry. This sample has 62,000 or so distinct CDR3 sequences, with 8.5% to 9.5% found just once. Sequenced material: whole blood. These receptors were taken from an adult who was a healthcare worker with PCR-confirmed SARS-CoV-2 infection or an uninfected control (not recorded which).

V and J are TRBV5-1 and TRBJ2-1; possible D gene TRBD2, 6 bases. Per germline, CDR1 SGHRS and CDR2 YFSETQ. CDR3 length equals 12 residues. The ends were cut back, 5 bases at V and 7 bases at J, with 10 bases in the middle. As DNA, the CDR3 is TGCGCCAGCAGACAAGGACTAAATGAGCAGTTCTTC. This sequence encodes CASRQGLNEQFF.

The chain uses TRBV12-3 or TRBV12-4 and TRBJ2-1; TRBD2 matches 9 bases. V gave up 3 bases and J gave up 10 bases; unmatched junction bases: 7. There are 14 residues in the CDR3. In DNA form, the CDR3 reads TGTGCCAGCAGTTTCGGCGGGGGGGTGCGGGAGCAGTTCTTC. Protein: CASSFGGGVREQFF.

Ten or more counts support this clonotype. V and J are TRBV7-9 and TRBJ2-3; D call uncertain. The CDR3 contains 13 residues. Germline loops: CDR1 SEHNR, CDR2 FQNEAQ (reference sequence). V was pared by 8 bases and J by 0 bases, with 9 bases between. The CDR3 is CASGELSTDTQYF. CDR3 DNA: TGTGCCAGCGGGGAATTGAGCACAGATACGCAGTATTTT.

The sample holds a few counts of this clonotype. This rearrangement joins TRBV14 to TRBJ2-1; no reliable D call. Trimming removed 4 bases at V and 0 bases at J, with 13 bases between. CDR1 is SGHDN, CDR2 FVKESK, per germline. The CDR3 runs to 16 residues. This chain's CDR3 is CASSRTARGSYNEQFF. The CDR3 DNA reads as TGTGCCAGCAGCCGGACGGCTCGAGGCTCCTACAATGAGCAGTTCTTC. Together with reference TRBV14 and TRBJ2-1, the CDR3 gives the full variable domain: EAGVTQFPSHSVIEKGQTVTLRCDPISGHDNLYWYRRVMGKEIKFLLHFVKESKQDESGMPNNRFLAERTGGTYSTLKVQPAELEDSGVYFCASSRTARGSYNEQFFGPGTRLTVL.

This clonotype was seen a few times. V is TRBV19 and J is TRBJ2-2; D is possibly TRBD1 (7 bases). CDR3 length: 14 residues. Germline CDR1 LNHDA, CDR2 SQIVND (reference sequence). Trimming removed 8 bases from V and 4 bases from J, with 14 bases in between. The CDR3 region is CASYQGGSTGELFF. The CDR3 DNA reads TGTGCCAGTTACCAGGGGGGTAGCACCGGGGAGCTGTTTTTT.

This chain uses TRBV29-1 with TRBJ2-1, with TRBD1 matching over 9 bases. Looked up from germline, CDR1 is SQVTM and CDR2 is ANQGSEA. J lost 12 bases, V lost 5 bases, and 8 bases had no gene match. The CDR3 sequence is 12 residues long. CDR3 nucleotide sequence: TGCAGCGTTCACCCAACAGGGGGCGGGCAGTTCTTC. Amino acids: CSVHPTGGGQFF.

In this sample, this clonotype turned up a few times. The J gene is TRBJ1-5, the V gene TRBV19, with a tentative D call TRBD1 (6 bases). The length of the CDR3 is 14 residues. The ends were cut back, 2 bases at V and 6 bases at J, with 11 bases in the middle. Germline V gene data show CDR1 as LNHDA and CDR2 as SQIVND (reference sequence). This CDR3 reads CASSISGARQPQHF. The DNA of the CDR3 is TGTGCCAGTAGTATATCGGGGGCCCGTCAGCCCCAGCATTTT.

The table lists this clonotype with many counts. The chain employs TRBV2 and TRBJ2-1; 11 bases agree with TRBD2. Germline V lookup: CDR1 SNHLY, CDR2 FYNNEI. V trimming: 0 bases; J trimming: 0 bases; junction bases outside the gene matches: 1. This CDR3 region has 17 residues. The CDR3 DNA follows: TGTGCCAGCAGTGAAGCTAGCGGGGGGGACTCCTACAATGAGCAGTTCTTC. Encoded protein: CASSEASGGDSYNEQFF. Variable domain in full (rest from reference TRBV2 and TRBJ2-1): EPEVTQTPSHQVTQMGQEVILRCVPISNHLYFYWYRQILGQKVEFLVSFYNNEISEKSEIFDDQFSVERPDGSNFTLKIRSTKLEDSAMYFCASSEASGGDSYNEQFFGPGTRLTVL.

This clonotype was seen repeatedly, ten times or more. V and J are TRBV7-2 and TRBJ1-5; D is ambiguous. Trimming left V 5 bases short and J 0 bases short, with 17 bases between. CDR1 and CDR2 (germline): SGHTA, FQGNSA. The CDR3 length is 17 residues. The CDR3 nucleotides read TGTGCCAGCAGCCCCGACCCTGGATGGTATAGCAATCAGCCCCAGCATTTT. Its protein product is CASSPDPGWYSNQPQHF.

This clonotype was detected ten times or more. The genes are TRBV7-3 and TRBJ2-7; 7 bases are a match to TRBD1. After removal of 6 bases from V and 3 bases from J, the junction contained 8 bases not matched to a gene. CDR3 length: 14 amino acids. Germline V lookup: CDR1 SGHTA, CDR2 FQGTGA. CDR3 in DNA: TGTGCCAGCAGACAACAAGGGACAGACTACGAGCAGTACGTC. Translating gives CASRQQGTDYEQYV.

The V gene is TRBV7-3, the J gene TRBJ2-3, with D unresolved. The germline V gene has CDR1 SGHTA and CDR2 FQGTGA. V lost 5 bases, J lost 3 bases, and 12 bases lay in between. The CDR3 length is 14 residues. CDR3 DNA sequence: TGTGCCAGCAGCCCCCGTTCCGGTACAGATACGCAGTATTTT. This translates into CASSPRSGTDTQYF.

This clonotype was counted many times. The rearrangement joins TRBV19 to TRBJ2-1, with D possibly matching TRBD2 (6 bases). Germline V CDR1 and CDR2: LNHDA, SQIVND (reference sequence). V was cut by 7 bases and J by 6 bases, with 13 bases left in between. CDR3 length: 13 amino acids. The CDR3 loop reads CASNRDWGNEQFF. For the CDR3, the DNA is TGTGCCAGTAATCGGGACTGGGGCAATGAGCAGTTCTTC.

This clonotype has a handful of counts. The rearrangement links TRBV10-3 to TRBJ1-3, with a possible D match to TRBD1 (6 bases). Trimming took 10 bases from V and 2 from J, leaving 18 bases between them. The CDR3 is 15 amino acids. The germline gives CDR1 ENHRY, CDR2 SYGVKD. CDR3 bases: TGTGCCACTACTGCCCTACAGGGCGCTGGAAACACCATATATTTT. Translating it yields CATTALQGAGNTIYF.

In its sample, this clonotype was seen many times. This chain connects TRBV3-1 to TRBJ1-3; tentative D call: TRBD1 (6 bases). The V and J ends lost 5 bases and 9 bases respectively, with 14 bases between them. CDR3 length equals 13 residues. CDR1 LGHDT and CDR2 YNNKEL come from the germline V gene (reference sequence). This CDR3 is CASSAAQGGTIYF. The CDR3 DNA reads TGTGCCAGCAGCGCTGCACAGGGAGGCACCATATATTTT.

In this sample, this clonotype turned up a few times. CDR3 loop: CSVVLSGNRETQYF. The CDR3 nucleotides are TGCAGCGTTGTCCTCTCTGGGAATCGAGAGACCCAGTACTTC. The chain is built from TRBV29-1 and TRBJ2-5, with D unresolved. Germline lookup yields CDR1 SQVTM and CDR2 ANQGSEA. Between the trimmed V and J ends, which lost 4 bases and 4 bases, there was a span of 16 bases. The CDR3 has 14 residues. The entire variable domain, with the rest obtained from reference TRBV29-1 and TRBJ2-5, is as follows: SAVISQKPSRDICQRGTSLTIQCQVDSQVTMMFWYRQQPGQSLTLIATANQGSEATYESGFVIDKFPISRPNLTFSTLTVSNMSPEDSSIYLCSVVLSGNRETQYFGPGTRLLVL.

In this sample, this clonotype turned up many times. The rearrangement uses TRBV7-6 and TRBJ2-1; 14 nucleotides align to TRBD2. V dropped 2 bases and J dropped 8; count of bases not matched to a gene: 14. This CDR3 is built from 19 residues. Germline V gives CDR1 SGHVS, CDR2 FNYEAQ. CDR3 DNA: TGTGCCAGCAGCTTATCAGGGCGGTTTGGACTAGCGGGGGGCTATGAGCAGTTCTTC. It translates to CASSLSGRFGLAGGYEQFF.

This clonotype was picked up many times. The V call is TRBV27, the J call TRBJ1-1; possibly TRBD1 for D (6 bases). This CDR3 has 15 residues. Per the germline V gene, CDR1 is MNHEY and CDR2 is SMNVEV (reference sequence). Trimming took 0 bases from V and 0 from J, leaving 8 bases between them. The CDR3 DNA reads as TGTGCCAGCAGTTTATCGGCAGGGGTGAACACTGAAGCTTTCTTT. Amino acids: CASSLSAGVNTEAFF.

The rearrangement uses TRBV5-1 and TRBJ1-6; D perhaps matches TRBD1 (6 bases). CDR1 is SGHRS, CDR2 YFSETQ, per germline. CDR3 length equals 14 residues. Deletions cut 4 bases from V and 5 bases from J, with 10 bases between. CDR3 region: CASSHGQNNSPLHF. CDR3 DNA sequence: TGCGCCAGCAGCCATGGACAGAATAATTCACCCCTCCACTTT.

This clonotype appeared many times. The V and J genes are TRBV29-1 and TRBJ1-2; the D gene is possibly TRBD1 (6 bases). The V gene lost 0 bases and the J gene lost 0 bases, with 20 bases spanning the gap. CDR3 length: 18 amino acids. Germline CDR1 and CDR2: SQVTM and ANQGSEA. CDR3 DNA: TGCAGCGTTGAAGATCGTGGCGAGGGGGATCTGGCTAACTATGGCTACACCTTC. Protein: CSVEDRGEGDLANYGYTF. The full variable domain, rest sourced from reference TRBV29-1 and TRBJ1-2, is SAVISQKPSRDICQRGTSLTIQCQVDSQVTMMFWYRQQPGQSLTLIATANQGSEATYESGFVIDKFPISRPNLTFSTLTVSNMSPEDSSIYLCSVEDRGEGDLANYGYTFGSGTRLTVV.

This clonotype was counted many times. V and J are TRBV7-6 and TRBJ2-4, with a tentative D call TRBD2 (7 bases). Between the trimmed V and J ends, which lost 5 bases and 0 bases, there was a span of 11 bases. CDR1 is SGHVS and CDR2 is FNYEAQ in the germline V gene. The CDR3 runs to 15 residues. The chain's CDR3 is CASSPGGEAKNIQYF. For the CDR3, the DNA is TGTGCCAGCAGCCCGGGGGGCGAAGCCAAAAACATTCAGTACTTC.

The V gene is TRBV7-2, the J gene TRBJ2-1; D not certain. V lost 4 bases and J 14 bases, leaving 6 bases between the germline ends. CDR1 is SGHTA, CDR2 FQGNSA, per germline. The CDR3 length is 9 residues. The CDR3 here is CASSSTEFF. In DNA form, the CDR3 reads TGTGCCAGCAGCTCTACGGAGTTCTTC.

The sample holds a few counts of this clonotype. The genes are TRBV7-2 and TRBJ1-1; tentative D call: TRBD1 (5 bases). Germline V gene lookup returns CDR1 SGHTA and CDR2 FQGNSA. Deletions cut 5 bases from V and 4 bases from J, with 14 bases between. The CDR3 runs to 14 residues. This CDR3 is CASSVTPGATEAFF. The CDR3 bases are TGTGCCAGCAGCGTTACCCCCGGGGCCACTGAAGCTTTCTTT.

In its sample, this clonotype was seen many times. The chain has TRBV10-3 and TRBJ2-3; D is perhaps TRBD1 or TRBD2 (7 bases each). This CDR3 region has 16 residues. CDR1 is ENHRY and CDR2 is SYGVKD in the germline V gene. V lost 5 bases, J lost 2 bases, and 17 bases lay in between. Here the CDR3 DNA reads TGTGCCATCAGTCTAAGCGGGACAGCCCACACAGATACGCAGTATTTT. Translating it yields CAISLSGTAHTDTQYF.

Only a few counts were recorded for this clonotype. The chain is built from TRBV5-1 and TRBJ1-1; maybe TRBD1 (6 bases). Germline CDR1 reads SGHRS; CDR2 reads YFSETQ. V lost 4 bases to trimming and J lost 10 bases, with 11 bases between them. CDR3 size: 11 residues. DNA of the CDR3: TGCGCCAGCAGCCGGGACAACGGAGCTTTCTTT. Protein sequence: CASSRDNGAFF.

The CDR3 spells CASSFAGTRIYNEQFF. CDR3 nucleotide sequence: TGTGCCAGTAGTTTCGCGGGGACTAGGATATACAATGAGCAGTTCTTC. The J gene is TRBJ2-1, the V gene TRBV19; 8 bases are shared with TRBD2. This CDR3 is built from 16 residues. Germline CDR1 is LNHDA and CDR2 is SQIVND (reference sequence). With 5 bases clipped from V and 4 bases from J, the junction kept 10 bases outside the gene matches.